This TCR beta chain emerged from a study of shared clonotypes between healthy human individuals. Deletions cut 5 bases from V and 0 bases from J, with 14 bases between. CDR3 size: 15 residues. Germline-derived CDR1 and CDR2 are GTSNPN and SVGIG (reference sequence). Naive CD8 cells were CD45RO-negative, positively selected for CCR7, excluding terminally differentiated effector memory CD45RA+ cells. Assay: immunoSEQ multiplex PCR; the TCRdb copy retains only in-frame clones and omits some. The sample holds about 2 million clones, about 95% seen once. Material: naive CD8+ T cells sorted from blood. The V gene is TRBV30, the J gene TRBJ1-3; possibly TRBD1 for D (6 bases). The sequence derives from a man aged 18-30 years in good health. This chain's CDR3 is CAWGYDRTSGNTIYF. CDR3 nucleotide sequence: TGTGCCTGGGGATACGACAGGACCTCTGGAAACACCATATATTTT.